This T cell receptor (beta chain) is drawn from a study of T cells in Graves' hyperthyroidism and ophthalmopathy. General observations from the study: Most expanded thyroid clonotypes above 0.001 also appeared in blood.

In this sample, this clonotype turned up many times. No antigen is known for it. What was amplified from RNA transcripts were TCR beta CDR3 regions. Using the HTBI primer set, a first-round RT-PCR was run on the TCR CDR3. MiXCR was run by TCRdb on the multiplex PCR reads, yielding one entry per CDR3 protein. The table lists fewer than 800,000 distinct CDR3 sequences, around 17% of them singletons. Patients with uncontrolled infections, other autoimmune diseases, pregnancy or lactation were excluded. Together with thyroid ultrasound, orbital computed tomography, serum thyroxine and TRAb, clinical symptoms were used for diagnoses. PBMCs were obtained from 9.5 to 10 ml fresh peripheral blood. The CDR3 totals 14 residues. The V end lost 6 bases, the J end lost 4 bases, and 15 bases lay between the germline ends. Germline loops: CDR1 MDHEN, CDR2 SYDVKM.

The sequencing input was blood. The chain employs TRBV28 and TRBJ1-2; D might be TRBD1 (5 bases). The clonotype comes from a man aged 18-30 years with Graves' hyperthyroidism. CDR3 sequence reads: CASSISGDFYGYTF. CDR3 nucleotides: TGTGCCAGCAGCATATCGGGGGACTTCTATGGCTACACCTTC.